Below, 4 T cell receptor beta chains from the same sample are listed, as sequenced in a study of response to subunit inactivated influenza vaccine. Each CDR3 protein gets one entry after TCRdb re-called the RT-PCR reads with MiXCR. Among 710,000 or so distinct CDR3 sequences listed, 15% to 18% were seen once. Sequencing used PBMCs from blood, obtained approximately 13 days after vaccination. The receptors come from a man aged 45 to 65 who received an inactivated influenza vaccine.

This clonotype has more than one count but fewer than ten. The V and J genes are TRBV20-1 and TRBJ2-4; no firm D call. Trimming left V 2 bases short and J 0 bases short, with 14 bases between. The CDR3 length is 16 residues. CDR1 and CDR2 (germline): DFQATT, SNEGSKA (reference sequence). The DNA for the CDR3 is TGCAGTGCTAGAAGGGCACAGACAATAGCCAAAAACATTCAGTACTTC. It codes for CSARRAQTIAKNIQYF.

The rearrangement joins TRBV6-2 or TRBV6-3 to TRBJ1-5; D remains unclear. V was trimmed by 5 bases and J by 4 bases, leaving 12 bases between them. From germline, CDR1 is MNHEY and CDR2 SVGEGT. CDR3 length: 14 residues. CDR3 amino acids: CASSLYSANQPQHF. The CDR3 DNA follows: TGTGCCAGCAGTCTTTACAGCGCAAATCAGCCCCAGCATTTT.

Only one count was recorded for this clonotype. The rearrangement uses TRBV12-3 or TRBV12-4 and TRBJ2-1, with 9 bases aligning to TRBD2. This CDR3 has 16 amino acids. Germline trimming cut 3 bases from V and 4 bases from J; bases unmatched to any gene: 7. CDR3 in amino acids: CASSFSFAGGYNEQFF. CDR3 in DNA: TGTGCCAGCAGTTTTTCGTTTGCGGGGGGGTACAATGAGCAGTTCTTC.

This chain connects TRBV4-3 to TRBJ1-1; D is perhaps TRBD1 (5 bases). V was shortened by 1 base and J by 4 bases, with 10 bases between the two germline ends. Germline-derived CDR1 and CDR2 are LGHNA and YSLEER. The CDR3 is 14 amino acids. The CDR3 DNA is TGCGCCAGCAGCCAAGTACCAGGGCCCACTGAAGCTTTCTTT. Translation: CASSQVPGPTEAFF.